Presented here are 10 T cell receptor beta chains from one specimen sequenced in a study of blood T cell repertoires in COVID-19. Sequenced by immunoSEQ multiplex PCR; TCRdb stores in-frame clones only, minus some. The sample shows roughly 350,000 clones, 70% to 90% of them seen only once. The sequenced sample was peripheral blood. All receptors come from a woman in her 30s with COVID-19, enrolled during active disease.

This chain uses TRBV5-1 with TRBJ2-7; D is perhaps TRBD1 (5 bases). The CDR3 is 14 residues long. Germline V gene sequence: CDR1 SGHRS, CDR2 YFSETQ. Trimming left V 5 bases short and J 0 bases short, with 12 bases between. This CDR3 is CASSPDRSSYEQYF. CDR3 coding DNA: TGCGCCAGCAGTCCCGACAGAAGCTCCTACGAGCAGTACTTC.

A single count supports this clone. Other DNA sequences in this specimen translate into the identical CDR3. The chain combines TRBV4-1 with TRBJ1-1; D remains unclear. Trimming removed 3 bases from V and 2 bases from J, with 7 bases in between. The CDR3 has 13 amino acids. Germline values: CDR1 MGHRA, CDR2 YSYEKL. CDR3 residues: CASSHGGNTEAFF. CDR3 nucleotide sequence: TGCGCCAGCAGCCACGGCGGCAACACTGAAGCTTTCTTT.

The chain links TRBV5-4 to TRBJ2-7, with 10 bases that match TRBD2. The V segment lost 2 bases and the J segment 7 bases; nucleotides outside the gene matches: 15. Germline lookup yields CDR1 SGHNT and CDR2 YYREEE (reference sequence). The CDR3 has 17 residues. CDR3 sequence: CASSLRPGLAGVREQYF. Here the CDR3 DNA reads TGTGCCAGCAGCTTAAGGCCTGGGCTAGCGGGAGTGAGGGAGCAGTACTTC.

This clone appeared a single time. The V call is TRBV11-3, the J call TRBJ2-5; 7 nucleotides align to TRBD1. This CDR3 contains 12 residues. Germline trimming cut 3 bases from V and 5 bases from J; bases unmatched to any gene: 0. Germline V lookup: CDR1 SGHNT, CDR2 YENEEA. CDR3 sequence (DNA): TGTGCCAGCAGCTTCAGGGGGGAGACCCAGTACTTC. Protein sequence: CASSFRGETQYF.

The J gene is TRBJ1-6, the V gene TRBV9; D is unresolved. Trimming removed 7 bases from V and 10 bases from J, with 21 bases in between. The germline gives CDR1 SGDLS, CDR2 YYNGEE. CDR3 length: 15 residues. CDR3 nucleotides: TGTGCCAGCTCGAGCCCCCCATTGCCGGGATCACCCCTCCACTTT. Amino acid sequence: CASSSPPLPGSPLHF. The variable domain in full, completed from reference TRBV9 and TRBJ1-6, reads DSGVTQTPKHLITATGQRVTLRCSPRSGDLSVYWYQQSLDQGLQFLIQYYNGEERAKGNILERFSAQQFPDLHSELNLSSLELGDSALYFCASSSPPLPGSPLHFGNGTRLTVT.

J is TRBJ1-2 and V is TRBV24-1, with a tentative D call TRBD1 (6 bases). From germline, CDR1 is KGHDR and CDR2 SFDVKD. Trimming took off 7 bases at V and 6 bases at J, with 17 bases between the two ends. The CDR3 length is 14 residues. The CDR3 DNA follows: TGTGCCACCAGAGACCGGGACAACGTGGATGGCTACACCTTC. It encodes CATRDRDNVDGYTF.

The rearrangement joins TRBV3-1 (or the pseudogene TRBV3-2) to TRBJ2-7, with 9 bases aligning to TRBD2. The J segment lost 2 bases and the V segment lost 3 bases, leaving 5 bases of the junction unmatched. The CDR3 is 15 amino acids. Germline loops: CDR1 LGHDT, CDR2 YNNKEL (reference sequence). The CDR3 sequence is CASSHSGLAAYEQYF. DNA for the CDR3: TGTGCCAGCAGCCACTCGGGACTAGCTGCCTACGAGCAGTACTTC.

V is TRBV6-5 and J is TRBJ1-6; the match to TRBD1 covers 7 bases. V was clipped by 4 bases and J by 7 bases; unmatched bases: 7. The germline V gene has CDR1 MNHEY and CDR2 SVGAGI. The CDR3 has 15 residues. The CDR3 is CASSFRQGWNSPLHF. The CDR3 bases are TGTGCCAGCAGTTTTCGACAGGGTTGGAATTCACCCCTCCACTTT.

This clone occurred a few times. The sample holds other DNA sequences that translate to the same CDR3. CDR3 amino acids: CAWSTAYEQYF. The CDR3 bases are TGTGCCTGGAGCACAGCCTACGAGCAGTACTTC. The chain joins TRBV30 to TRBJ2-7; D is undetermined. CDR3 length: 11 amino acids. V was clipped by 3 bases and J by 2 bases, with 5 bases between them. Germline V lookup: CDR1 GTSNPN, CDR2 SVGIG (reference sequence).

The chain employs TRBV25-1 and TRBJ2-2; D is possibly TRBD1 (7 bases). The CDR3 sequence is 16 residues long. Trimming left V 3 bases short and J 2 bases short, with 13 bases between. In germline, CDR1 is MGHDK, CDR2 SYGVNS. CDR3 DNA: TGTGCCAGCAGTGACCGGGGGACAGAAAACACCGGGGAGCTGTTTTTT. Residues: CASSDRGTENTGELFF.